The count of the clone carrying this T cell receptor beta chain is one. Sequencing used immunoSEQ v3. TCRdb's copy holds only in-frame clones and misses some; the assay was immunoSEQ multiplex PCR. The profile covers some 57,000 clones, with roughly 84% appearing a single time and just over 2.5% taken by the ten largest. This sample is drawn from a study of TIL therapy for anti-PD-1-resistant metastatic lung cancer. For the study at large: Tumors carried a median about 1.5 non-synonymous mutations per megabase.

CDR1 and CDR2 from the germline V gene are SGHRS and YFSETQ. The CDR3 totals 14 residues. J was trimmed by 4 bases and V by 2 bases; bases with no gene match: 3. Documented time point: pre-treatment sample, taken before nivolumab and TIL therapy. The chain recombines TRBV5-1 with TRBJ2-3, with 8 bases aligning to TRBD1. This clonotype was sampled from a person aged 25 to 85 with non-small cell lung cancer. This material consisted of blood, taken at baseline. DNA for the CDR3: TGCGCCAGCAGCTTCTCGACAGGGGCAGATACGCAGTATTTT. This translates into CASSFSTGADTQYF.